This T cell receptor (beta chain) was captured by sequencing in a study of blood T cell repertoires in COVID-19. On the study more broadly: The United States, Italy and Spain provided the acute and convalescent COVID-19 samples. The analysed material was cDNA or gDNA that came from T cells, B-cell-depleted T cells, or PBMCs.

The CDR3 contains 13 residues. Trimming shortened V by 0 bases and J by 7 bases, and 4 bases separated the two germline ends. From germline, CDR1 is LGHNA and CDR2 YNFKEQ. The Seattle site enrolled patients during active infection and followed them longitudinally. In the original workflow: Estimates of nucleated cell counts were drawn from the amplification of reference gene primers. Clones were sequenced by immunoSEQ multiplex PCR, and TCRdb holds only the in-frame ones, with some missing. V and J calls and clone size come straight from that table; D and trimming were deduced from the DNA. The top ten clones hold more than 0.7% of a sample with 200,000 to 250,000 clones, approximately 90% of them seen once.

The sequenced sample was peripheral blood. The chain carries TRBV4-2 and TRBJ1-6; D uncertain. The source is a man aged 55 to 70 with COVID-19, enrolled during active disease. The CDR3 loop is CASSQEANSPLHF. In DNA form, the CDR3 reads TGTGCCAGCAGCCAAGAGGCAAATTCACCCCTCCACTTT.